This T cell receptor (beta chain) was identified in a study of T cell changes during pregnancy in multiple sclerosis. Generated by immunoSEQ multiplex PCR, the TCRdb table keeps only in-frame clones and is missing some. The sample shows about 25,000 clones, 85% to 90% of them seen only once. The CDR3 extends over 15 amino acids. The germline CDR1 and CDR2 sequences are SGHAT and FQNNGV. After removal of 5 bases from V and 5 bases from J, the junction contained 11 bases not matched to a gene. The sequence was collected from a female donor in good health, enrolled as a control in a pregnancy study. Sample: CD4+ T cells from peripheral blood mononuclear cells, taken in the second trimester of pregnancy. The chain joins TRBV11-2 to TRBJ1-1, with TRBD1 matching over 7 bases. The chain's CDR3 is CASSPARQGRTEAFF. Written as DNA, the CDR3 is TGTGCCAGCAGCCCCGCCAGACAGGGTCGAACTGAAGCTTTCTTT.